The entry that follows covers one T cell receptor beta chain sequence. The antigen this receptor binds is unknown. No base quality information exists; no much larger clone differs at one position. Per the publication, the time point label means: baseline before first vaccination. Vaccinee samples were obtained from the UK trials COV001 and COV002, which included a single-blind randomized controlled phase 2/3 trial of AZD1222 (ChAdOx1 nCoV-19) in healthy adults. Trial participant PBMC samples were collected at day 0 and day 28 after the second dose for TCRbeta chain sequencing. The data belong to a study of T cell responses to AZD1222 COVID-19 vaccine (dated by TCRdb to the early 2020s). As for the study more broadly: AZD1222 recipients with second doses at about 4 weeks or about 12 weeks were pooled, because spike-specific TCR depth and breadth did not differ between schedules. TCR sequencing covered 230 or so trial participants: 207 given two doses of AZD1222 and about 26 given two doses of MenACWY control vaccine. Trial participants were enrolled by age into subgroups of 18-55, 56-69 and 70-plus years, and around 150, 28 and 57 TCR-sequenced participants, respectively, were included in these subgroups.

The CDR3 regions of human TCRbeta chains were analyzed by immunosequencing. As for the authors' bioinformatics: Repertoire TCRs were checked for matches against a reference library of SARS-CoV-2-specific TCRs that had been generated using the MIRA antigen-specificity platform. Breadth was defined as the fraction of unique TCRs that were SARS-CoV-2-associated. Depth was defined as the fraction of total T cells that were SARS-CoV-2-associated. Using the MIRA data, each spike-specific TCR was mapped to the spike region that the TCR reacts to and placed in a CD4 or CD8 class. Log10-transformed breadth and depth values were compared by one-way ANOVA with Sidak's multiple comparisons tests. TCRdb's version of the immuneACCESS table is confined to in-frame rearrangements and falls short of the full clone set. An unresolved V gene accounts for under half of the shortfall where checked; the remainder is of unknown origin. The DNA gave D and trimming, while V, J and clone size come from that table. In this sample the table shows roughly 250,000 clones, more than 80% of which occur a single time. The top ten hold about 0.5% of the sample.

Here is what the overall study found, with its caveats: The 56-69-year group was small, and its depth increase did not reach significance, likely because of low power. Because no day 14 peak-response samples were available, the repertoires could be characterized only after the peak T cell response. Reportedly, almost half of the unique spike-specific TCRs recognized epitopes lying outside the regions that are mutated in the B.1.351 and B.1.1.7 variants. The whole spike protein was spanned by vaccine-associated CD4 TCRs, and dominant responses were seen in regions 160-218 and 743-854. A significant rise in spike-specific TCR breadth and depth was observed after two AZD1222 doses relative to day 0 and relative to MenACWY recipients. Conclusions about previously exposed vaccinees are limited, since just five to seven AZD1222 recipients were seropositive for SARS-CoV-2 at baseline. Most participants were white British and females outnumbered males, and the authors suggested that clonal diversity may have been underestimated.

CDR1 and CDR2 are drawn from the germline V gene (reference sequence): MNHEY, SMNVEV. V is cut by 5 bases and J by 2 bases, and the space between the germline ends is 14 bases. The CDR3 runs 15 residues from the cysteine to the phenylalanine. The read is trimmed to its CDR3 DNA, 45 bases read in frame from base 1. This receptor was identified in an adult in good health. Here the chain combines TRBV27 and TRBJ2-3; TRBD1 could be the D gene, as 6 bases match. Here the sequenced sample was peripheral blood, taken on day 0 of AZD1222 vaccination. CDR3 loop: CASSQTGLYTDTQYF. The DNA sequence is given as TGTGCCAGCAGTCAAACAGGGCTCTACACAGATACGCAGTATTTT.